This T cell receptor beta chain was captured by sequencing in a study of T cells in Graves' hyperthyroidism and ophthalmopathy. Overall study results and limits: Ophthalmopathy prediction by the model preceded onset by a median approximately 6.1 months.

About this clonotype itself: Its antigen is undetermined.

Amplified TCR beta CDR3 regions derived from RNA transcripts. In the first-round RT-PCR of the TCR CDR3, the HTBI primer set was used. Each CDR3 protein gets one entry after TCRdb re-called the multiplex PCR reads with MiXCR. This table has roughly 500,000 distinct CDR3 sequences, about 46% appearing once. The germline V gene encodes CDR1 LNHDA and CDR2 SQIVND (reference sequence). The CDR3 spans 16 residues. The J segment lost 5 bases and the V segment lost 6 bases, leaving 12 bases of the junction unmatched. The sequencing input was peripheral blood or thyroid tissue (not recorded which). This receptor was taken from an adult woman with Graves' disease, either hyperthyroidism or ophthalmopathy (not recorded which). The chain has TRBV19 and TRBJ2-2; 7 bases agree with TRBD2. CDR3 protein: CASRAFTAGITGELFF. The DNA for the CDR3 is TGTGCCAGTAGGGCCTTCACAGCGGGGATAACCGGGGAGCTGTTTTTT. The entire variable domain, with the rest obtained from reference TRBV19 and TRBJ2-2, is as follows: DGGITQSPKYLFRKEGQNVTLSCEQNLNHDAMYWYRQDPGQGLRLIYYSQIVNDFQKGDIAEGYSVSREKKESFPLTVTSAQKNPTAFYLCASRAFTAGITGELFFGEGSRLTVL.